This record covers a single TCR beta chain. Its antigen is undetermined. The CDR3 is 14 residues long. The V gene end was trimmed by 6 bases and the J gene end by 7 bases; junction bases not matched to a gene: 10. These data originate in a study of T cells in Graves' hyperthyroidism and ophthalmopathy. Findings and limits, study-wide: The model forecast ophthalmopathy, anticipating it by a median approximately 6 months before onset.

TCR beta CDR3 region amplification was performed from RNA transcripts. Using the HTBI primer set, a first-round RT-PCR was run on the TCR CDR3. TCRdb analysed the multiplex PCR reads with MiXCR anew, one entry per CDR3 protein. Of 400,000 to 500,000 distinct CDR3 sequences listed, 12% to 15% are singletons. Sequencing was performed on blood. The sequence came from a woman between 18 and 29 years old with Graves' hyperthyroidism. The rearrangement joins TRBV12-3 or TRBV12-4 to TRBJ1-2, with 8 bases that match TRBD1. CDR3 nucleotides: TGTGCCAGCAGCGATTTAAACAGGGGGTCTGGCTACACCTTC. Encoded protein: CASSDLNRGSGYTF.